This T cell receptor (beta chain) is from a study of T cell responses to AZD1222 COVID-19 vaccine. The J segment lost 8 bases and the V segment lost 0 bases, leaving 4 bases of the junction unmatched. Germline values: CDR1 MNHNY, CDR2 SVGAGI (reference sequence). The CDR3 spans 14 residues. Study-level findings and limits: When two AZD1222 doses had been given, Spike-specific TCR breadth and depth rose.

TCRdb's table, derived via immunoSEQ multiplex PCR, lists solely in-frame clones and lacks some. The repertoire consists of around 100,000 clones, with about 87% occurring once and the leading ten covering 4.2%. To note about this clone: The antigen is unknown.

The chain is built from TRBV6-6 and TRBJ1-2; 9 bases align to TRBD1. The material was peripheral blood, obtained on day 0 of MenACWY control vaccination. The TCR comes from an adult in good health. The CDR3 sequence: CASSYSTGQGGYTF. Written as DNA, the CDR3 is TGTGCCAGCAGTTACTCGACCGGACAGGGGGGCTACACCTTC.